This passage covers 22 T cell receptor beta chains from one sample sequenced in a study of technical replicates of blood from a handful of donors. The assay was immunoSEQ multiplex PCR, and TCRdb's table has in-frame clones only and misses some. The profile shows roughly 81,000 clones, around 85% of them singletons. What was sequenced was PBMCs. Every receptor here comes from a human donor in good health. Some clones in this sample may be carry-over from other donors' samples.

In its sample, this clone was seen a few times. The rearrangement links TRBV6-5 to TRBJ1-2, with D possibly matching TRBD1 (5 bases). V dropped 6 bases and J dropped 7 bases, with 15 bases sitting between them. From germline, CDR1 is MNHEY and CDR2 SVGAGI. CDR3 length: 13 amino acids. The CDR3 DNA sequence: TGTGCCAGCAGCAGGCAGGGTGGGGTTGGCTACACCTTC. It specifies CASSRQGGVGYTF.

The chain links TRBV10-3 to TRBJ2-1; D perhaps matches TRBD2 (5 bases). The CDR3 spans 12 residues. The germline CDR1 and CDR2 sequences are ENHRY and SYGVKD. The ends were cut back, 5 bases at V and 7 bases at J, with 9 bases in the middle. In nucleotides, the CDR3 is TGTGCCATCAGTTACAGCGGAAATGAGCAGTTCTTC. Translation gives CAISYSGNEQFF.

V and J are TRBV2 and TRBJ2-7, with 8 bases lining up with TRBD1. The CDR3 totals 12 residues. V was clipped by 9 bases and J by 5 bases; unmatched bases: 6. The germline CDR1 and CDR2 sequences are SNHLY and FYNNEI. CDR3 sequence reads: CASLRTGNEQYF. For the CDR3, the DNA is TGTGCCAGTTTAAGGACAGGGAACGAGCAGTACTTC.

This sequence joins TRBV10-2 and TRBJ2-1; D possibly corresponds to TRBD2 (6 bases). CDR3 length equals 15 residues. CDR1 WSHSY and CDR2 SAAADI come from the germline V gene. Trimming shortened V by 8 bases and J by 6 bases, and 20 bases separated the two germline ends. The CDR3 spells CASLRRETRINEQFF. CDR3 coding DNA: TGCGCCAGCTTAAGAAGGGAGACTAGAATCAATGAGCAGTTCTTC.

The rearrangement links TRBV19 to TRBJ2-1; 7 nucleotides line up with TRBD2. The germline V gene encodes CDR1 LNHDA and CDR2 SQIVND (reference sequence). V shed 1 base and J 5 bases; nucleotides not matched to a gene: 8. There are 16 residues in the CDR3. The CDR3 sequence is CASSIVSGRKNNEQFF. The CDR3 nucleotides read TGTGCCAGTAGTATAGTATCCGGGAGGAAGAACAATGAGCAGTTCTTC.

J is TRBJ2-7 and V is TRBV7-2; D is ambiguous. Trimming stripped 1 base from V and 7 bases from J, with 14 bases between. This CDR3 region has 14 residues. CDR1 is SGHTA, CDR2 FQGNSA, per germline. The CDR3 sequence is CASSLVLPNSEQYF. As DNA, the CDR3 is TGTGCCAGCAGCTTAGTTTTGCCCAACTCAGAGCAGTACTTC.

V usage is TRBV19 and J usage is TRBJ1-2; TRBD1 matches 8 bases. Germline values: CDR1 LNHDA, CDR2 SQIVND (reference sequence). This CDR3 spans 15 amino acids. Germline trimming cut 7 bases from V and 1 base from J; bases unmatched to any gene: 8. The CDR3 region has the DNA TGTGCCAGTACTCCGGACAGGGATTTTAACTATGGCTACACCTTC. Amino acid sequence: CASTPDRDFNYGYTF.

This chain uses TRBV18 with TRBJ2-3, with TRBD2 matching over 11 bases. From germline, CDR1 is KGHSH and CDR2 LQKENI. V dropped 6 bases and J dropped 6; count of bases not matched to a gene: 5. This CDR3 contains 14 residues. The CDR3 DNA reads TGTGCCAGCTCTGGGACTAGCGGAGAGGATACGCAGTATTTT. Encoded protein: CASSGTSGEDTQYF. The full variable domain, rest sourced from reference TRBV18 and TRBJ2-3, is NAGVMQNPRHLVRRRGQEARLRCSPMKGHSHVYWYRQLPEEGLKFMVYLQKENIIDESGMPKERFSAEFPKEGPSILRIQQVVRGDSAAYFCASSGTSGEDTQYFGPGTRLTVL.

The chain has TRBV7-9 and TRBJ2-1; D is unresolved. Germline loops: CDR1 SEHNR, CDR2 FQNEAQ (reference sequence). Trimming took off 3 bases at V and 0 bases at J, with 9 bases between the two ends. The CDR3 contains 15 residues. The chain's CDR3 is CASSFLHNSYNEQFF. The CDR3 bases are TGTGCCAGCAGCTTCCTCCACAACTCCTACAATGAGCAGTTCTTC.

J is TRBJ1-2 and V is TRBV11-2; D is perhaps TRBD1 (5 bases). Germline CDR1 and CDR2: SGHAT and FQNNGV. The ends were cut back, 1 base at V and 6 bases at J, with 9 bases in the middle. This CDR3 has 13 residues. The DNA of the CDR3 is TGTGCCAGCAGCTTAGGGACACGGGATGGCTACACCTTC. Amino acid sequence: CASSLGTRDGYTF.

Only a few counts were recorded for this clone. V usage is TRBV5-6 and J usage is TRBJ1-3; D not certain. CDR3 length: 14 residues. Germline V gene data show CDR1 as SGHDT and CDR2 as YYEEEE. V was cut by 7 bases and J by 4 bases, with 15 bases left in between. CDR3 in DNA: TGTGCCAGCGCCACCGCGGGTGTCGGAAACACCATATATTTT. It translates to CASATAGVGNTIYF. The full variable domain, in which reference TRBV5-6 and TRBJ1-3 provide the parts outside the CDR3, is DAGVTQSPTHLIKTRGQQVTLRCSPKSGHDTVSWYQQALGQGPQFIFQYYEEEERQRGNFPDRFSGHQFPNYSSELNVNALLLGDSALYLCASATAGVGNTIYFGEGSWLTVV.

V usage is TRBV6-5 and J usage is TRBJ2-3, with TRBD2 matching 10 bases. Looked up from germline, CDR1 is MNHEY and CDR2 is SVGAGI. The CDR3 contains 15 residues. With 6 bases clipped from V and 2 bases from J, the junction kept 5 bases outside the gene matches. CDR3 nucleotide sequence: TGTGCCAGCAGGCTAGCGGGGGAAATCACAGATACGCAGTATTTT. It yields the protein CASRLAGEITDTQYF.

The chain joins TRBV7-2 to TRBJ2-1, with 7 positions matching TRBD2. With V trimmed by 5 bases and J by 3 bases, 16 bases remained unmatched. CDR3 length equals 18 residues. Looked up from germline, CDR1 is SGHTA and CDR2 is FQGNSA. CDR3 bases: TGTGCCAGCAGCATCCGTGGGAATCTAGCGGAGCTCTACAATGAGCAGTTCTTC. Translated, it gives CASSIRGNLAELYNEQFF.

The chain links TRBV7-9 to TRBJ2-3; 10 bases agree with TRBD1. V dropped 5 bases and J dropped 2; count of bases not matched to a gene: 4. Looked up from germline, CDR1 is SEHNR and CDR2 is FQNEAQ (reference sequence). The CDR3 has 15 residues. CDR3 region: CASSAGQGPTDTQYF. In DNA, the CDR3 is TGTGCCAGCAGCGCGGGACAGGGGCCCACAGATACGCAGTATTTT.

This chain uses TRBV6-1 with TRBJ2-7; perhaps TRBD1 as D (8 bases). This CDR3 contains 15 residues. The V end lost 6 bases, the J end lost 3 bases, and 18 bases lay between the germline ends. Germline-derived CDR1 and CDR2 are MNHNS and SASEGT. The CDR3 protein is CASSRDRGGSYEQYF. The CDR3 bases are TGTGCCAGCAGCCGAGACAGGGGCGGGAGCTACGAGCAGTACTTC.

The count of this clone is one. The gene calls are TRBV7-2 and TRBJ1-5, with 7 bases lining up with TRBD1. Germline CDR1 reads SGHTA; CDR2 reads FQGNSA. This CDR3 has 17 residues. Trimming at V came to 5 bases and at J to 4 bases, leaving 14 bases not matched to a gene. CDR3 DNA sequence: TGTGCCAGCAGCCTATTGTTTGACAGGGCCCCAAATCAGCCCCAGCATTTT. Translating it yields CASSLLFDRAPNQPQHF. Using reference TRBV7-2 and TRBJ1-5 for the parts outside the CDR3, the full variable domain is GAGVSQSPSNKVTEKGKDVELRCDPISGHTALYWYRQSLGQGLEFLIYFQGNSAPDKSGLPSDRFSAERTGGSVSTLTIQRTQQEDSAVYLCASSLLFDRAPNQPQHFGDGTRLSIL.

The chain carries TRBV6-5 and TRBJ2-2; TRBD2 matches at 13 bases. The V segment lost 1 base and the J segment 6 bases; nucleotides outside the gene matches: 2. The CDR3 spans 16 residues. Germline CDR1 and CDR2: MNHEY and SVGAGI. The CDR3, as DNA: TGTGCCAGCAGTTACTTGGGACTAGCGGGGCCCGGGGAGCTGTTTTTT. It yields the protein CASSYLGLAGPGELFF.

J is TRBJ2-3 and V is TRBV7-6; possibly TRBD1 for D (5 bases). The CDR3 consists of 16 residues. V lost 5 bases to trimming and J lost 7 bases, with 22 bases between them. Germline V gene data show CDR1 as SGHVS and CDR2 as FNYEAQ. The CDR3: CASSPQDTPIINTQYF. The CDR3 region has the DNA TGTGCCAGCAGCCCCCAGGACACGCCGATAATAAATACGCAGTATTTT.

The chain links TRBV6-6 to TRBJ2-2, with 9 nucleotides matching TRBD1. The V segment lost 0 bases and the J segment 8 bases; nucleotides outside the gene matches: 7. The V gene's germline CDR1 is MNHNY and CDR2 SVGAGI (reference sequence). There are 16 residues in the CDR3. The CDR3 spells CASSYSMDRGRGELFF. In nucleotides, the CDR3 is TGTGCCAGCAGTTACTCGATGGACAGGGGAAGGGGGGAGCTGTTTTTT.

This chain links TRBV19 with TRBJ2-7, with D perhaps TRBD1 (5 bases). The CDR3 loop spans 13 amino acids. V lost 5 bases and J lost 2, with 10 bases in between. CDR1 is LNHDA, CDR2 SQIVND, per germline (reference sequence). CDR3 coding DNA: TGTGCCAGTAGTCGCCTAGGGGCCTACGAGCAGTACTTC. Translated, it gives CASSRLGAYEQYF.

Here the CDR3 reads CASRPTENYGYTF. CDR3 bases: TGTGCCAGTAGGCCAACTGAAAACTATGGCTACACCTTC. The chain combines TRBV19 with TRBJ1-2; D not certain. V lost 6 bases and J lost 2, with 10 bases in between. Germline V lookup: CDR1 LNHDA, CDR2 SQIVND (reference sequence). This CDR3 has 13 amino acids.

The J gene is TRBJ1-4, the V gene TRBV5-6; tentative D call: TRBD1 (6 bases). The CDR3 has 16 residues. CDR1 and CDR2 (germline): SGHDT, YYEEEE. V was pared by 0 bases and J by 11 bases, with 20 bases between. CDR3 residues: CASSLGGGSVLEKLFF. CDR3 DNA: TGTGCCAGCAGCTTGGGGGGGGGCAGCGTGTTGGAGAAACTGTTTTTT.